These T cell receptor beta chains were read from a single sample in a study of T cell repertoires in cytomegalovirus infection. No antigen is known for these receptors. MiXCR, run by TCRdb on the reads, gives a single entry per CDR3 protein. The repertoire holds hundreds of thousands of distinct CDR3 sequences, with around a third as singletons. The sequencing used cultured PBMCs, collected from culture after CMV antigen stimulation. Every receptor here comes from a human donor in good health (CMV status not recorded). Some clones in this sample may be carry-over from other donors' samples. Each CDR3 is given with its conserved first and last residue. D genes are given only for firm matches. Size tells how often a clone was seen (once, few, many) or the class of an expanded clone, and some rows leave it out.

J gene	V gene	D gene	clone size	CDR3 DNA	CDR3 protein
TRBJ1-1	TRBV5-1	NA	NA	TGCGCCAGCAGCTTGGAATCCCTCGTGATTAGGGCGAACACTGAAGCTTTCTTT	CASSLESLVIRANTEAFF
TRBJ1-2	TRBV5-1	TRBD1	once	TGCGCCAGCAGCTGGGACAGCAAGGATGGCTACACCTTC	CASSWDSKDGYTF
TRBJ2-7	TRBV6-1	NA	few	TGTGCCAGCACTCCACCCGGGACTCCCTCCTACGAGCAGTACTTC	CASTPPGTPSYEQYF
TRBJ2-7	TRBV11-2	NA	NA	TGTGCCAGCAGCTTAGCATTCGGACCGCGCTACGAGCAGTACTTC	CASSLAFGPRYEQYF
TRBJ2-1	TRBV7-8	NA	few	TGTGCCAGCAGCTTAGCCGGACTTCATCGCAACAATGAGCAGTTCTTC	CASSLAGLHRNNEQFF
TRBJ2-7	TRBV10-2	TRBD2	NA	TGCGCCAGCAGGAAACTAGCGGGATTCATCCCCTACGAGCAGTACTTC	CASRKLAGFIPYEQYF
TRBJ1-1	TRBV4-1	NA	once	TGCGCCAGCAGCCATCCACGGGGGGGGATGTACACTGAAGCTTTCTTT	CASSHPRGGMYTEAFF
TRBJ2-7	TRBV18	NA	NA	TGTGCCAGCTCACCACTATCTGACCACGAGCAGTACTTC	CASSPLSDHEQYF
TRBJ1-4	TRBV11-2	NA	few	TGTGCCAGCATCACGGGTTTGGGGGAGAAATCAACTAATGAAAAACTGTTTTTT	CASITGLGEKSTNEKLFF
TRBJ1-2	TRBV14	NA	NA	TGTGCCAGCAGCCTGGCCATGTCCCTGGGCTACACCTTC	CASSLAMSLGYTF
TRBJ2-5	TRBV15	TRBD1	NA	TGTGCCACCTCCGGGACAGGGGGCGAAGAGACCCAGTACTTC	CATSGTGGEETQYF
TRBJ2-7	TRBV7-2	NA	many	TGTGCCAGCAGCTATGTAGCGTTGTCCTACGAGCAGTACTTC	CASSYVALSYEQYF
TRBJ1-5	TRBV13	NA	NA	TGTGCCAGCAGCTCCGGGCTGGATCAGCCCCAGCATTTT	CASSSGLDQPQHF
TRBJ1-1	TRBV7-6	TRBD1	few	TGTGCCAGCAGCTTAGGGACAGGGGGAAGTAAAGCTTTCTTT	CASSLGTGGSKAFF
TRBJ2-1	TRBV12-3/TRBV12-4	TRBD1	NA	TGTGCCAGCAGCCCAGGGGGCCGCGCCGTAGTTGAGCAGTTCTTC	CASSPGGRAVVEQFF
TRBJ2-2	TRBV18	TRBD1	NA	TGTGCCAGCTCACGTAACAGGGGGCCCACCGGGGAGCTGTTTTTT	CASSRNRGPTGELFF
TRBJ1-6	TRBV28	NA	few	TGTGCCAGCAGTTCATGGACAGCCACAGGCTGGTATAATTCACCCCTCCACTTT	CASSSWTATGWYNSPLHF
TRBJ2-7	TRBV19	NA	NA	TGTGCCAGTAGTCGGGGCAGGGAATACGAGCAGTACTTC	CASSRGREYEQYF
TRBJ2-1	TRBV11-2	NA	many	TGTGCCAGCAGCTTAAACGCAGGACCGTATAATGAGCAGTTCTTC	CASSLNAGPYNEQFF
TRBJ2-2	TRBV7-8	TRBD2	many	TGTGCCAGCAGCCAACGAACTACTAGCGGGGAGAACACCGGGGAGCTGTTTTTT	CASSQRTTSGENTGELFF
TRBJ2-3	TRBV3-1	NA	many	TGTGCCAGCAGCCAAGGGGTAGCGGCGGTTGCAGATACGCAGTATTTT	CASSQGVAAVADTQYF
TRBJ2-1	TRBV12-3/TRBV12-4	TRBD2	many	TGTGCCAGCATCGTCGGGCGGGGGGGCTACAATGAGCAGTTCTTC	CASIVGRGGYNEQFF
TRBJ1-5	TRBV28	TRBD1	NA	TGTGCCAGCAGGAGGACAGGGGTTCAGCCCCAGCATTTT	CASRRTGVQPQHF
TRBJ2-7	TRBV7-2	NA	many	TGTGCCAGCAGCTTAGGGGTCCTCTCCTACGAGCAGTACTTC	CASSLGVLSYEQYF
TRBJ1-3	TRBV7-6	NA	many	TGTGCCAGCAGCTCGACGGGCCAGGTCGGAAACACCATATATTTT	CASSSTGQVGNTIYF
TRBJ2-7	TRBV4-1	TRBD2	NA	TGCGCCAGCAGCCTAACGGGGGGTGACATCTCCTACGAGCAGTACTTC	CASSLTGGDISYEQYF
TRBJ2-7	TRBV12-3/TRBV12-4	NA	many	TGTGCCAGCTGCCTGGTAGGCACTACCTACGAGCAGTACTTC	CASCLVGTTYEQYF
TRBJ2-1	TRBV19	NA	once	TGTGCCAGTAGTATTTCCCCTGGGCGGGGGCAGTTCTTC	CASSISPGRGQFF
TRBJ2-1	TRBV5-4	TRBD1	NA	TGTGCCAGCAGCCAGGGGGGACAGGGGGAAAACAATGAGCAGTTCTTC	CASSQGGQGENNEQFF
TRBJ1-5	TRBV12-5	NA	few	TGTGCTAGTGGTTTTGATATAGACAGCTCCCAGCATTTT	CASGFDIDSSQHF
TRBJ1-6	TRBV28	TRBD1	few	TGTGCCAGCAGTTCTGGGGACAGGGCTTTCCACTTT	CASSSGDRAFHF
TRBJ1-5	TRBV6-1	TRBD1	NA	TGTGCCAGCAGTGAAAGACAGGGGGCCCGAAATCAGCCCCAGCATTTT	CASSERQGARNQPQHF
TRBJ1-5	TRBV28	NA	NA	TGTGCCAGCAGCCTGGAGAAGGATCAGCCCCAGCATTTT	CASSLEKDQPQHF
TRBJ1-4	TRBV7-2	NA	many	TGTGCCAGCAGCTTAGCCCTAGGGGAAAAACTGTTTTTT	CASSLALGEKLFF
TRBJ2-7	TRBV7-2	NA	NA	TGTGCCAGCAGCTTACGGTTGACTAGCTCCTACGAGCAGTACTTC	CASSLRLTSSYEQYF
TRBJ1-1	TRBV5-4	TRBD1	NA	TGTGCCAGCACCTCCCGGGACAGGGACAACACTGAAGCTTTCTTT	CASTSRDRDNTEAFF